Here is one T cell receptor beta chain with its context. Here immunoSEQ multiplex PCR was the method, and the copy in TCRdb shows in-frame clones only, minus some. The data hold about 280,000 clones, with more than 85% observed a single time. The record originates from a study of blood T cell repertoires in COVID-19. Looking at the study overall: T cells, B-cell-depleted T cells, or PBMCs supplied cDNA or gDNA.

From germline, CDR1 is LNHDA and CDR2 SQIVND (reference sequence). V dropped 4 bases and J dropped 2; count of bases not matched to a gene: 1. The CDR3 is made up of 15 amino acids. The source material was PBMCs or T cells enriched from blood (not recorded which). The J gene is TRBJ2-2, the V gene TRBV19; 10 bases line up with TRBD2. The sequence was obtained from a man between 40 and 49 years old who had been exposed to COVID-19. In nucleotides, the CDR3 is TGTGCCAGTAGTAGGACTAGCGGAAACACCGGGGAGCTGTTTTTT. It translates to CASSRTSGNTGELFF. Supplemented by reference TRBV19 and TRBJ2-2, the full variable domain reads DGGITQSPKYLFRKEGQNVTLSCEQNLNHDAMYWYRQDPGQGLRLIYYSQIVNDFQKGDIAEGYSVSREKKESFPLTVTSAQKNPTAFYLCASSRTSGNTGELFFGEGSRLTVL.